Each of the 12 T cell receptor beta chains below was sequenced from the same sample in a study of T cells in Graves' hyperthyroidism and ophthalmopathy. RNA transcripts yielded amplified TCR beta CDR3 regions. When the TCR CDR3 underwent first-round RT-PCR, the HTBI primer set was used. A single record per CDR3 protein comes from TCRdb applying MiXCR to the multiplex PCR reads. The sample records approximately 640,000 distinct CDR3 sequences, about 45% being singletons. Sequencing was performed on peripheral blood or thyroid tissue (not recorded which). The source of these receptors is an adult man with Graves' disease, either hyperthyroidism or ophthalmopathy (not recorded which).

This clonotype was counted only a few times. V is TRBV19 and J is TRBJ1-2; 9 positions agree with TRBD1. CDR1 is LNHDA, CDR2 SQIVND, per germline (reference sequence). Unmatched junction bases numbered 2, after V lost 1 base and J lost 5 bases. The CDR3 consists of 14 residues. In nucleotides, the CDR3 is TGTGCCAGTAGTATAGGGACAGGGGAATATGGCTACACCTTC. It encodes CASSIGTGEYGYTF.

The CDR3 protein is CSVDSRKTNTDTQYF. The CDR3, as DNA: TGCAGCGTTGACTCACGAAAAACTAACACAGATACGCAGTATTTT. V is TRBV29-1 and J is TRBJ2-3; D is unresolved. Per the germline V gene, CDR1 is SQVTM and CDR2 is ANQGSEA. The CDR3 has 15 amino acids. V lost 3 bases to trimming and J lost 2 bases, with 15 bases between them.

This clonotype was observed a single time. The J gene is TRBJ2-5, the V gene TRBV6-5; perhaps TRBD1 as D (6 bases). The CDR3 totals 14 residues. The V gene's germline CDR1 is MNHEY and CDR2 SVGAGI. The ends were cut back, 2 bases at V and 2 bases at J, with 9 bases in the middle. The CDR3 reads CASSYTTGQETQYF. CDR3 coding DNA: TGTGCCAGCAGTTACACGACAGGACAAGAGACCCAGTACTTC.

V gene TRBV27 combines with J gene TRBJ2-7, with D possibly TRBD1 on 6 matching bases. Between the trimmed V and J ends, which lost 7 bases and 5 bases, there was a span of 18 bases. Looked up from germline, CDR1 is MNHEY and CDR2 is SMNVEV (reference sequence). The CDR3 loop spans 14 amino acids. CDR3 in amino acids: CASKDSGVVHEQYF. The CDR3 DNA is TGTGCCAGCAAGGACAGTGGTGTTGTACACGAGCAGTACTTC.

J is TRBJ1-1 and V is TRBV7-3, with D possibly being TRBD1 (5 bases). The CDR3 sequence is 14 residues long. V was pared by 2 bases and J by 4 bases, with 11 bases between. Germline V gene sequence: CDR1 SGHTA, CDR2 FQGTGA. The DNA of the CDR3 is TGTGCCAGCAGCTTAGGGGCTCGGAGCACTGAAGCTTTCTTT. Translation: CASSLGARSTEAFF.

This clonotype was observed once. The chain combines TRBV24-1 with TRBJ2-2; TRBD2 agrees at 7 bases. The CDR3 has 14 amino acids. The germline CDR1 and CDR2 sequences are KGHDR and SFDVKD. V shed 1 base, J shed 7 bases, and the junction held 2 bases outside the gene matches. This chain's CDR3 is CATSDFTGGGELFF. The CDR3, as DNA: TGTGCCACCAGTGATTTCACGGGGGGCGGGGAGCTGTTTTTT.

The J gene is TRBJ1-1, the V gene TRBV29-1; perhaps TRBD1 as D (5 bases). V lost 4 bases to trimming and J lost 7 bases, with 7 bases between them. The germline CDR1 and CDR2 sequences are SQVTM and ANQGSEA. The CDR3 totals 10 residues. The CDR3 DNA follows: TGCAGCGTTGGCAGGGATGAAGCTTTCTTT. Amino acid sequence: CSVGRDEAFF.

This clonotype was picked up a small number of times. Sequence at one end of the junction differs from germline and may be a read error. The chain uses TRBV5-1 and TRBJ1-1; 9 bases agree with TRBD1. The germline gives CDR1 SGHRS, CDR2 YFSETQ. This CDR3 region has 15 residues. CDR3 coding DNA: TGTGCCAGCAGCTTGGGGGGACAGGGTGACACTGAAGCTTTCTTT. Its translation is CASSLGGQGDTEAFF.

Of note for this clonotype: This sequence may be a read error, since a much larger clone differs from it by one base. The rearrangement joins TRBV10-3 to TRBJ1-5; 9 bases match TRBD1. The CDR3 totals 14 residues. In germline, CDR1 is ENHRY, CDR2 SYGVKD. The CDR3 is CVISEQGAGQPQHF. Written as DNA, the CDR3 is TGTGTCATCAGTGAACAGGGGGCGGGTCAGCCCCAGCATTTT.

This clonotype was counted only a few times. The chain recombines TRBV6-5 with TRBJ2-7; D uncertain. Trimming took off 7 bases at V and 6 bases at J, with 10 bases between the two ends. Germline CDR1 MNHEY, CDR2 SVGAGI. CDR3 length: 11 amino acids. CDR3: CASNRAGEQYF. CDR3 bases: TGTGCCAGCAACAGAGCAGGCGAGCAGTACTTC.

The V and J genes are TRBV25-1 and TRBJ2-2; the D gene is possibly TRBD1 (5 bases). Germline V CDR1 and CDR2: MGHDK, SYGVNS. The CDR3 runs 13 residues. CDR3 protein: CARQFANTGELFF. In DNA, the CDR3 is TGTGCAAGACAGTTCGCGAACACCGGGGAGCTGTTTTTT.

The J gene is TRBJ1-2, the V gene TRBV29-1; 8 nucleotides match TRBD1. With 6 bases clipped from V and 4 bases from J, the junction kept 10 bases outside the gene matches. The CDR3 covers 14 residues. Germline CDR1 reads SQVTM; CDR2 reads ANQGSEA. The CDR3 reads CSVERQGTAYGYTF. CDR3 nucleotides: TGCAGCGTCGAAAGACAGGGGACAGCCTATGGCTACACCTTC.